A selection of T cell receptor beta chains follows, all from one sample in a study of blood T cell repertoires in COVID-19. The repertoire was sequenced with immunoSEQ multiplex PCR; TCRdb's copy has only in-frame clones and lacks some. The sample has roughly 120,000 clones; around 86% are singletons. The sample comprised peripheral blood. The receptors originated from a human donor in a cohort sampled during active COVID-19. Each CDR3 is given with its conserved first and last residue. A D gene is named only where the DNA matches it firmly. The size entry is marked missing in some rows and otherwise reads once, few, many or a size class.

clone size | D gene | J gene | V gene | CDR3 protein | CDR3 DNA
- | TRBD1 | TRBJ1-2 | TRBV6-2/TRBV6-3 | CASSYYRGSARFGYTF | TGTGCCAGCAGTTACTACAGGGGTTCAGCCCGCTTTGGCTACACCTTC
- | TRBD1 | TRBJ1-6 | TRBV11-2 | CASSPRTGDNSPLHF | TGTGCCAGCAGCCCCCGGACAGGGGATAATTCACCCCTCCACTTT
- | TRBD2 | TRBJ2-1 | TRBV4-2 | CASSQDFGLAGPNQFF | TGTGCCAGCAGCCAAGATTTTGGACTAGCGGGCCCTAATCAGTTCTTC
- | - | TRBJ1-2 | TRBV5-6 | CASSFWAGPEEGYTF | TGTGCCAGCAGCTTCTGGGCCGGCCCGGAGGAAGGCTACACCTTC
few | - | TRBJ2-1 | TRBV7-8 | CASSPQSIVVQFF | TGTGCCAGCAGCCCCCAATCAATAGTAGTGCAGTTCTTC
- | - | TRBJ2-3 | TRBV7-2 | CASSPAGRRATDTQYF | TGTGCCAGCAGCCCAGCCGGTCGCAGGGCAACAGATACGCAGTATTTT
- | TRBD1 | TRBJ2-7 | TRBV19 | CASSGGTGAPYEQYF | TGTGCCAGTAGTGGCGGGACAGGGGCCCCCTACGAGCAGTACTTC
- | TRBD1 | TRBJ2-7 | TRBV5-1 | CASSPRTGSYEQYF | TGCGCCAGCAGCCCAAGGACAGGGTCCTACGAGCAGTACTTC
- | - | TRBJ1-5 | TRBV9 | CASSVGVGGQPQHF | TGTGCCAGCAGCGTAGGCGTCGGGGGTCAGCCCCAGCATTTT
- | TRBD2 | TRBJ2-3 | TRBV4-1 | CASSQATGSGSGNTQYF | TGCGCCAGCAGCCAAGCTACAGGGAGCGGGAGCGGCAATACGCAGTATTTT
few | - | TRBJ2-7 | TRBV21-1 | CASSRGSGSRYEQYF | TGTGCCAGCAGTCGAGGGAGCGGGAGTCGATACGAGCAGTACTTC
- | - | TRBJ1-1 | TRBV7-8 | CASSSEWGTNTEAFF | TGTGCCAGCAGCTCCGAATGGGGCACGAACACTGAAGCTTTCTTT
- | TRBD1 | TRBJ2-3 | TRBV28 | CASSPGTVSLDTQYF | TGTGCCAGCAGTCCCGGGACAGTAAGTTTAGATACGCAGTATTTT
- | - | TRBJ1-5 | TRBV27 | CASSLASTGALQPQHF | TGTGCCAGCAGTTTAGCCTCGACAGGCGCCCTTCAGCCCCAGCATTTT
- | TRBD2 | TRBJ2-1 | TRBV23-1 | CASSHPLSPSRLAGPNNEQFF | TGCGCCAGCAGTCATCCTCTGAGTCCCAGCCGCCTAGCGGGACCCAACAATGAGCAGTTCTTC
- | TRBD1 | TRBJ1-2 | TRBV7-9 | CASSLAGQGAGGYTF | TGTGCCAGCAGCTTAGCTGGCCAGGGGGCCGGGGGCTACACCTTC
- | TRBD1 | TRBJ1-6 | TRBV13 | CASSPTGQSPLHF | TGTGCCAGCAGCCCGACAGGGCAATCACCCCTCCACTTT
- | - | TRBJ1-2 | TRBV9 | CASSVTSGKWVGGYTF | TGTGCCAGCAGCGTAACATCGGGGAAGTGGGTCGGGGGCTACACCTTC
- | - | TRBJ1-2 | TRBV18 | CASSTQGQPYGYTF | TGTGCCAGCTCAACCCAAGGACAGCCCTATGGCTACACCTTC
- | TRBD2 | TRBJ2-1 | TRBV20-1 | CSIAGENEQFF | TGCAGTATAGCGGGAGAGAATGAGCAGTTCTTC
- | - | TRBJ1-2 | TRBV4-1 | CASSQLGRGGENYGYTF | TGCGCCAGCAGCCAATTAGGGCGGGGGGGAGAAAACTATGGCTACACCTTC
- | TRBD1 | TRBJ1-1 | TRBV6-2/TRBV6-3 | CASSPDRVRNTEAFF | TGTGCCAGCAGTCCGGACAGGGTTAGGAACACTGAAGCTTTCTTT
- | - | TRBJ2-5 | TRBV7-2 | CASSLVAAQETQYF | TGTGCCAGCAGCTTAGTGGCGGCACAAGAGACCCAGTACTTC
- | - | TRBJ2-1 | TRBV10-3 | CAISPGTGVGYNEQFF | TGTGCCATCAGTCCGGGCACAGGTGTGGGTTACAATGAGCAGTTCTTC
- | TRBD1 | TRBJ1-5 | TRBV19 | CASNLQGTNQPQHF | TGTGCCAGCAACCTACAGGGGACGAATCAGCCCCAGCATTTT
- | - | TRBJ2-7 | TRBV15 | CATMSRESYEQYF | TGTGCCACCATGTCTCGGGAGAGCTACGAGCAGTACTTC
- | - | TRBJ2-3 | TRBV3-1/TRBV3-2 | CASSQVRADTQYF | TGTGCCAGCAGCCAAGTGAGAGCAGATACGCAGTATTTT
- | - | TRBJ1-2 | TRBV2 | CASSVDSNYGYTF | TGTGCCAGCAGTGTAGACAGCAACTATGGCTACACCTTC
- | - | TRBJ2-1 | TRBV9 | CASSLAGNGVINEQFF | TGTGCCAGCAGCCTCGCAGGGAATGGTGTTATCAATGAGCAGTTCTTC
- | - | TRBJ1-3 | TRBV2 | CASSVRRSGDTIYF | TGTGCCAGCAGTGTCCGACGATCGGGGGACACCATATATTTT
- | - | TRBJ1-6 | TRBV18 | CASSNQPGQQPLHF | TGTGCCAGCTCCAACCAGCCAGGACAGCAGCCCCTCCACTTT
- | - | TRBJ2-7 | TRBV18 | CASSSLPGKDSYEQYF | TGTGCCAGCTCATCTTTGCCAGGGAAGGATAGCTACGAGCAGTACTTC
- | - | TRBJ1-1 | TRBV5-5 | CASSLDWNTEAFF | TGTGCCAGCAGCTTGGACTGGAACACTGAAGCTTTCTTT
- | - | TRBJ2-1 | TRBV7-8 | CASSLGQGSYNEQFF | TGTGCCAGCAGCTTAGGGCAGGGTTCATACAATGAGCAGTTCTTC
- | - | TRBJ2-7 | TRBV28 | CASSPARDEQYF | TGTGCCAGCAGCCCCGCCAGGGACGAGCAGTACTTC
- | - | TRBJ2-5 | TRBV7-7 | CASSLGRRVQETQYF | TGTGCTAGCAGCTTAGGGCGCAGGGTTCAAGAGACCCAGTACTTC
- | TRBD1 | TRBJ1-1 | TRBV30 | CAHTGTANTEAFF | TGTGCTCACACCGGGACAGCGAACACTGAAGCTTTCTTT
- | - | TRBJ2-7 | TRBV5-4 | CASSIDRRSYEQYF | TGTGCCAGCAGCATTGACAGGAGATCCTACGAGCAGTACTTC
- | TRBD1 | TRBJ2-2 | TRBV9 | CASSEGTGYYTGELFF | TGTGCCAGCAGCGAGGGGACAGGTTACTACACCGGGGAGCTGTTTTTT
- | - | TRBJ2-5 | TRBV5-4 | CASSLQNREETQYF | TGTGCCAGCAGCTTGCAGAACAGGGAAGAGACCCAGTACTTC
- | TRBD2 | TRBJ2-2 | TRBV28 | CASSFEREGPGELFF | TGTGCCAGCAGTTTCGAGCGGGAGGGCCCCGGGGAGCTGTTTTTT
- | TRBD1 | TRBJ1-4 | TRBV9 | CASSAKKDRVGEKLFF | TGTGCCAGCAGCGCGAAGAAGGACAGGGTGGGGGAAAAACTGTTTTTT
- | TRBD2 | TRBJ2-3 | TRBV4-3 | CASSGAGGGTDTQYF | TGCGCCAGCAGCGGGGCGGGAGGTGGGACAGATACGCAGTATTTT
- | TRBD2 | TRBJ2-3 | TRBV5-1 | CASSSLAGGTDTQYF | TGCGCCAGCAGTTCGCTAGCGGGAGGGACAGATACGCAGTATTTT
few | - | TRBJ2-7 | TRBV20-1 | CSASSVVDEQYF | TGCAGTGCTAGTAGCGTTGTGGACGAGCAGTACTTC
- | TRBD1 | TRBJ1-1 | TRBV12-5 | CASGSRGTPGGVGWEAFF | TGTGCTAGTGGTTCCCGAGGAACCCCAGGGGGCGTTGGGTGGGAAGCTTTCTTT
- | - | TRBJ2-7 | TRBV18 | CASSPDTGRARNAYEQYF | TGTGCCAGCTCACCAGACACCGGCCGCGCGCGTAACGCCTACGAGCAGTACTTC
- | - | TRBJ1-1 | TRBV25-1 | CASSENRERDEAFF | TGTGCCAGCAGTGAAAACAGGGAACGGGATGAAGCTTTCTTT
few | TRBD2 | TRBJ2-1 | TRBV5-5 | CASSLGRASGYNEQFF | TGTGCCAGCAGCTTGGGACGGGCTAGCGGGTACAATGAGCAGTTCTTC
- | TRBD2 | TRBJ2-1 | TRBV2 | CASIETSGPYNEQFF | TGTGCCAGCATAGAGACTAGCGGGCCCTACAATGAGCAGTTCTTC
- | - | TRBJ1-5 | TRBV6-5 | CASSHRGADQPQHF | TGTGCCAGCAGTCATCGGGGGGCGGATCAGCCCCAGCATTTT
- | TRBD1 | TRBJ1-2 | TRBV19 | CASWSTGRLYGYTF | TGTGCCAGTTGGTCGACAGGGAGGCTCTATGGCTACACCTTC
- | - | TRBJ1-3 | TRBV5-5 | CASSLGLSSGNTIYF | TGTGCCAGCAGCTTGGGCCTGAGTTCTGGAAACACCATATATTTT
- | TRBD1 | TRBJ1-4 | TRBV5-1 | CASSLAAGMPRQGDEKLFF | TGCGCCAGCAGCTTGGCCGCAGGGATGCCGAGACAGGGAGACGAAAAACTGTTTTTT